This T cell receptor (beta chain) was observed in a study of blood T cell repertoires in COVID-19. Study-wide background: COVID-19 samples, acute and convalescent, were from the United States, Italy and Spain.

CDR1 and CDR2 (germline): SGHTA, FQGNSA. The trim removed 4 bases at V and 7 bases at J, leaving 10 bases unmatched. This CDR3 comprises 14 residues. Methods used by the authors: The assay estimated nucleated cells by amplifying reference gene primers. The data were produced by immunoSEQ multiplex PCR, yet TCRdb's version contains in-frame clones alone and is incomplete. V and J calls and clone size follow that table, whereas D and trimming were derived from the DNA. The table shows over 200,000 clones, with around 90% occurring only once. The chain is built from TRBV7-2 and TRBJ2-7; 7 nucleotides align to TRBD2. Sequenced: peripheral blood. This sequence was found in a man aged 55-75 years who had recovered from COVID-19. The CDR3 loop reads CASSSRPGREEQYF. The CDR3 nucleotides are TGTGCCAGCAGCTCCCGACCGGGGAGGGAGGAGCAGTACTTC.